Below are 9 T cell receptor beta chains sequenced from a single sample in a study of blood T cell repertoires in COVID-19. Here immunoSEQ multiplex PCR was the method, and the copy in TCRdb shows in-frame clones only, minus some. The table shows approximately 230,000 clones, with 86% occurring only once. Sequenced material: peripheral blood. The origin of the receptors is a man younger than 40 who had recovered from COVID-19.

The rearrangement uses TRBV12-3 or TRBV12-4 and TRBJ1-1; tentative D call: TRBD1 (6 bases). This CDR3 spans 12 amino acids. V dropped 8 bases and J dropped 2 bases, with 9 bases sitting between them. Written as DNA, the CDR3 is TGTGCCAGCGTAGGGGGAAACACTGAAGCTTTCTTT. Its protein is CASVGGNTEAFF.

The chain couples TRBV4-1 to TRBJ1-2; D call uncertain. CDR1 is MGHRA and CDR2 is YSYEKL in the germline V gene. The CDR3 runs to 16 residues. V lost 0 bases, J lost 4 bases, and 15 bases lay in between. The CDR3 DNA follows: TGCGCCAGCAGCCAAGACGTAGGGCTAGCGGGCTATGGCTACACCTTC. This sequence encodes CASSQDVGLAGYGYTF.

Only one count was recorded for this clone. The chain links TRBV4-1 to TRBJ2-7; perhaps TRBD2 as D (6 bases). The CDR3 is made up of 15 amino acids. Germline V gives CDR1 MGHRA, CDR2 YSYEKL. Trimming stripped 4 bases from V and 1 base from J, with 14 bases between. CDR3 bases: TGCGCCAGCAGCCCTGAGGAGGGATTATCCTACGAGCAGTACTTC. This sequence encodes CASSPEEGLSYEQYF.

This clone was counted a few times. The chain links TRBV6-5 to TRBJ1-1; possibly TRBD1 for D (5 bases). Trimming removed 3 bases from V and 5 bases from J, with 13 bases in between. The length of the CDR3 is 14 residues. The V gene's germline CDR1 is MNHEY and CDR2 SVGAGI. This CDR3 reads CASSYGRVGTEAFF. CDR3 coding DNA: TGTGCCAGCAGTTATGGCAGGGTTGGAACTGAAGCTTTCTTT.

This clone was observed a handful of times. The chain carries TRBV4-3 and TRBJ2-1; tentative D call: TRBD2 (6 bases). From germline, CDR1 is LGHNA and CDR2 YSLEER. Trimming stripped 4 bases from V and 4 bases from J, with 14 bases between. This CDR3 is built from 15 residues. The CDR3 loop reads CASSPAGGGYNEQFF. CDR3 in DNA: TGCGCCAGCAGCCCCGCCGGGGGAGGTTACAATGAGCAGTTCTTC.

This rearrangement joins TRBV11-2 to TRBJ2-7; TRBD1 matches at 9 bases. Trimming took 6 bases from V and 4 from J; bases not matched to a gene: 16. Germline values: CDR1 SGHAT, CDR2 FQNNGV. This CDR3 comprises 17 residues. CDR3 coding DNA: TGTGCCAGCAGTTTTGGGACAGGGATGCCTTGGGGTTACGAGCAGTACTTC. As protein: CASSFGTGMPWGYEQYF.

The chain links TRBV5-1 to TRBJ2-2; weak D call: TRBD2 (5 bases). The CDR3 loop spans 17 amino acids. Trimming cost V 2 bases and J 2 bases, with 16 bases left between them. From germline, CDR1 is SGHRS and CDR2 YFSETQ. The CDR3 region is CASSFPKLGANTGELFF. The DNA for the CDR3 is TGCGCCAGCAGCTTTCCAAAATTGGGAGCCAACACCGGGGAGCTGTTTTTT. The full variable domain, with the rest looked up from reference TRBV5-1 and TRBJ2-2, is KAGVTQTPRYLIKTRGQQVTLSCSPISGHRSVSWYQQTPGQGLQFLFEYFSETQRNKGNFPGRFSGRQFSNSRSEMNVSTLELGDSALYLCASSFPKLGANTGELFFGEGSRLTVL.

Notes on this clone: Additional DNA sequences in this sample encode the identical CDR3. The V gene is TRBV18, the J gene TRBJ1-1, with a possible D match to TRBD1 (5 bases). V gave up 2 bases and J gave up 1 base, with 8 bases separating them. The germline V gene encodes CDR1 KGHSH and CDR2 LQKENI. CDR3 size: 14 residues. DNA for the CDR3: TGTGCCAGCTCACCAGGCCAGGGGAACACTGAAGCTTTCTTT. Amino acids: CASSPGQGNTEAFF.

The rearrangement uses TRBV7-9 and TRBJ2-2, with 11 bases identical to TRBD2. Germline CDR1 and CDR2: SEHNR and FQNEAQ (reference sequence). The J segment lost 7 bases and the V segment lost 2 bases, leaving 6 bases of the junction unmatched. This CDR3 has 16 residues. CDR3 in DNA: TGTGCCAGCAGCTTAACGGCTAGCGGGGGGATCGGGGAGCTGTTTTTT. It yields the protein CASSLTASGGIGELFF.